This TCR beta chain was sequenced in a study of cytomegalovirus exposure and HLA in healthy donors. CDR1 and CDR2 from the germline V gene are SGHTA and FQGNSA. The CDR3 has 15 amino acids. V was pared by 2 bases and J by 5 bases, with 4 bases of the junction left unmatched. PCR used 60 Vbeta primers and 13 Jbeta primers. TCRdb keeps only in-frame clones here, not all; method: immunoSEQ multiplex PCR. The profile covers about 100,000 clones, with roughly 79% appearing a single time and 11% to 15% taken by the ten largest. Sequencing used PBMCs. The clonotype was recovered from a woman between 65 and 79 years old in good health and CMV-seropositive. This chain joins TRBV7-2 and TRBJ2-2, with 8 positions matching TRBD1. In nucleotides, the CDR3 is TGTGCCAGCAGCTTACAGGGGGCGGGAACCGGGGAGCTGTTTTTT. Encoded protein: CASSLQGAGTGELFF.